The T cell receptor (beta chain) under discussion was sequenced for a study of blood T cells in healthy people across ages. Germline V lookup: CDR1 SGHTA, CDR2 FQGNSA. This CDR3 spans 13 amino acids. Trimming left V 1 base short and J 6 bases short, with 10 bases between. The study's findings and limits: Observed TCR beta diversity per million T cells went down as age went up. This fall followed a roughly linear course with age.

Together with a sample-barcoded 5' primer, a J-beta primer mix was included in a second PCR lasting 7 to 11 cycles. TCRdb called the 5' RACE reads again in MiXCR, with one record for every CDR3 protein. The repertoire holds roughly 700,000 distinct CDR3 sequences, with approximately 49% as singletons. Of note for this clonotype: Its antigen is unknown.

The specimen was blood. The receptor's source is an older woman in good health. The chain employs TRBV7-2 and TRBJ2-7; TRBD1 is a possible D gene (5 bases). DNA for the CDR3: TGTGCCAGCAGCTTAGATTCAGGGCTCGAGCAGTACTTC. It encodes CASSLDSGLEQYF.